The 2 T cell receptor beta chains below come from one sample, sequenced in a study. TCRdb analysed the reads with MiXCR anew, one entry per CDR3 protein. The data contain thousands of distinct CDR3 sequences, about 9.3% of them singletons. The specimen sequenced was CD4+ T cells from synovial fluid. These receptors were taken from a human donor with rheumatoid arthritis.

This clonotype was observed many times. The genes are TRBV20-1 and TRBJ2-7; TRBD2 matches 13 bases. CDR1 is DFQATT, CDR2 SNEGSKA, per germline (reference sequence). The CDR3 length is 14 residues. V shed 5 bases and J 4 bases; nucleotides not matched to a gene: 5. This CDR3 reads CSAPLAGGGYEQYF. CDR3 sequence (DNA): TGCAGTGCTCCACTAGCGGGAGGGGGGTACGAGCAGTACTTC.

V is TRBV27 and J is TRBJ1-1; D unclear. Deletions cut 0 bases from V and 1 base from J, with 9 bases between. CDR3 size: 15 residues. The germline CDR1 and CDR2 sequences are MNHEY and SMNVEV (reference sequence). The CDR3 is CASSLSQLPNTEAFF. As DNA, the CDR3 is TGTGCCAGCAGTTTATCGCAGCTCCCGAACACTGAAGCTTTCTTT.